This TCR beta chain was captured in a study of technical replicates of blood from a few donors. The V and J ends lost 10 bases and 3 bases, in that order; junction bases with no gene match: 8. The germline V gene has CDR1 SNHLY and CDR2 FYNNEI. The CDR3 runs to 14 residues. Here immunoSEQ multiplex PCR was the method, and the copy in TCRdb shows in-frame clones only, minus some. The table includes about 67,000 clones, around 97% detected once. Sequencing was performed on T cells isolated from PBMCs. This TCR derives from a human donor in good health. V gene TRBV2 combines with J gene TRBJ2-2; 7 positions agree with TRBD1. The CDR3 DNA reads TGTGCCACCCACCTTACAGGGGACACCGGGGAGCTGTTTTTT. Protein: CATHLTGDTGELFF.